The 17 T cell receptor beta chains listed next were all sequenced from one sample in a study of shared clonotypes between healthy human individuals. Sequenced by immunoSEQ multiplex PCR; TCRdb stores in-frame clones only, minus some. The sample comprises about 2.4 million clones, 90% to 95% of which are singletons, and roughly 0.36% rests with the top ten. What was sequenced was naive CD4+ T cells from PBMCs. Subset denoted: CD45RA+ positively selected. Receptor source: a man in his late teens or twenties in good health. Some clones in this sample may be carry-over from other donors' samples.

V gene TRBV9 combines with J gene TRBJ2-2, with 11 bases that match TRBD2. Germline CDR1 and CDR2: SGDLS and YYNGEE. V shed 5 bases, J shed 4 bases, and the junction held 4 bases outside the gene matches. The CDR3 length is 15 residues. The CDR3 DNA follows: TGTGCCAGCAGGCCCGGGACTAGCGGCACCGGGGAGCTGTTTTTT. Translated: CASRPGTSGTGELFF.

The chain combines TRBV28 with TRBJ1-1, with D possibly being TRBD1 (6 bases). Trimming pared 3 bases from V and 6 bases from J, leaving 20 bases between. This CDR3 spans 16 amino acids. Germline V CDR1 and CDR2: MDHEN, SYDVKM. The CDR3 loop is CASSFIRTAFDAEAFF. In DNA, the CDR3 is TGTGCCAGCAGTTTTATTAGGACAGCGTTTGACGCTGAAGCTTTCTTT.

The rearrangement links TRBV28 to TRBJ2-7; D remains unclear. This CDR3 comprises 14 residues. V was shortened by 7 bases and J by 0 bases, with 13 bases between the two germline ends. Per germline, CDR1 MDHEN and CDR2 SYDVKM. The CDR3 sequence: CASTPHPPSYEQYF. Here the CDR3 DNA reads TGTGCCAGCACCCCCCACCCCCCCTCCTACGAGCAGTACTTC.

The chain joins TRBV6-5 to TRBJ1-3; D unclear. Trimming removed 0 bases at V and 4 bases at J, with 10 bases between. The CDR3 sequence is 15 residues long. Germline CDR1 and CDR2: MNHEY and SVGAGI. The CDR3 is CASSYSQAPGNTIYF. CDR3 sequence (DNA): TGTGCCAGCAGTTACTCCCAGGCCCCCGGAAACACCATATATTTT.

The chain has TRBV28 and TRBJ2-5; possible D gene TRBD1, 5 bases. Trimming pared 5 bases from V and 6 bases from J, leaving 13 bases between. The CDR3 is made up of 13 amino acids. Germline V lookup: CDR1 MDHEN, CDR2 SYDVKM. The CDR3, as DNA: TGTGCCAGCAGTGTCCAGGGATCTCAGACCCAGTACTTC. Translation: CASSVQGSQTQYF.

Concerning this clone: Other DNA sequences within the sample encode an identical CDR3. The chain uses TRBV5-6 and TRBJ2-2, with D perhaps TRBD1 or TRBD2 (5 bases each). V was clipped by 4 bases and J by 4 bases, with 11 bases between them. This CDR3 spans 14 amino acids. Germline V gene sequence: CDR1 SGHDT, CDR2 YYEEEE. CDR3 sequence: CASSLPGTTGELFF. CDR3 nucleotides: TGTGCCAGCAGCCTTCCGGGGACCACCGGGGAGCTGTTTTTT.

The chain carries TRBV5-1 and TRBJ2-4; 8 bases agree with TRBD1. Germline loops: CDR1 SGHRS, CDR2 YFSETQ. V shed 3 bases, J shed 6 bases, and the junction held 8 bases outside the gene matches. This CDR3 region has 15 residues. This CDR3 reads CASSSQDRVANIQYF. CDR3 DNA: TGCGCCAGCAGCTCGCAGGACAGGGTGGCAAACATTCAGTACTTC.

This clone was seen once. V and J are TRBV10-3 and TRBJ2-1; 10 nucleotides match TRBD1. CDR3 size: 17 residues. Germline CDR1 is ENHRY and CDR2 is SYGVKD. V was clipped by 3 bases and J by 4 bases; unmatched bases: 9. The CDR3 sequence is CAISDPTGGFLYNEQFF. CDR3 DNA: TGTGCCATCAGTGACCCGACAGGGGGCTTTCTTTACAATGAGCAGTTCTTC.

V is TRBV15 and J is TRBJ2-2; D possibly matches TRBD1 or TRBD2 (6 bases each). The CDR3 has 14 amino acids. Germline CDR1 reads LNHNV; CDR2 reads YYDKDF (reference sequence). V shed 8 bases and J shed 4 bases, with 14 bases lying between them. The CDR3 bases are TGTGCCACCTCTCCGGGGGCGAGCACCGGGGAGCTGTTTTTT. Translated, it gives CATSPGASTGELFF.

The chain combines TRBV19 with TRBJ1-2, with TRBD1 as a possible D gene (5 bases). The germline V gene has CDR1 LNHDA and CDR2 SQIVND (reference sequence). The CDR3 has 14 amino acids. V lost 8 bases to trimming and J lost 4 bases, with 17 bases between them. DNA for the CDR3: TGTGCCAGTTTCGTCGGGGCCTCACGCTATGGCTACACCTTC. It specifies CASFVGASRYGYTF.

This clone is a singleton in its sample. The chain combines TRBV2 with TRBJ1-3; 10 nucleotides match TRBD1. V lost 6 bases and J lost 2; bases outside the gene matches: 4. CDR3 length: 15 amino acids. Germline CDR1 reads SNHLY; CDR2 reads FYNNEI. DNA for the CDR3: TGTGCCAGCAGGCCTGGACAGGGGGCTGGAAACACCATATATTTT. Translation gives CASRPGQGAGNTIYF. Using reference TRBV2 and TRBJ1-3 for the parts outside the CDR3, the full variable domain is EPEVTQTPSHQVTQMGQEVILRCVPISNHLYFYWYRQILGQKVEFLVSFYNNEISEKSEIFDDQFSVERPDGSNFTLKIRSTKLEDSAMYFCASRPGQGAGNTIYFGEGSWLTVV.

V gene TRBV19 combines with J gene TRBJ2-2, with D perhaps matching TRBD1 or TRBD2 (6 bases each). The CDR3 has 18 amino acids. From germline, CDR1 is LNHDA and CDR2 SQIVND (reference sequence). With 5 bases removed from V and 4 bases from J, the gap between germline ends came to 23 bases. CDR3 region: CASSPSGARKRGTGELFF. DNA of the CDR3: TGTGCCAGTAGTCCTTCGGGGGCGAGAAAGCGAGGCACCGGGGAGCTGTTTTTT.

The chain uses TRBV12-5 and TRBJ2-7, with D perhaps matching TRBD2 (6 bases). V lost 3 bases and J 3 bases, leaving 6 bases between the germline ends. CDR3 length: 12 residues. Germline values: CDR1 LGHNT, CDR2 FRNRAP. CDR3 coding DNA: TGTGCTAGTGGTTTCGGGAGCTACGAGCAGTACTTC. The encoded protein is CASGFGSYEQYF.

The chain couples TRBV4-1 to TRBJ2-3; no firm D call. This CDR3 contains 14 residues. Trimming took off 0 bases at V and 5 bases at J, with 9 bases between the two ends. Germline lookup yields CDR1 MGHRA and CDR2 YSYEKL. Here the CDR3 DNA reads TGCGCCAGCAGCCAAGATCCAGTAATAGATACGCAGTATTTT. It codes for CASSQDPVIDTQYF.

This clone was observed once. The chain employs TRBV28 and TRBJ1-2, with 9 positions matching TRBD1. This CDR3 has 13 residues. Germline V CDR1 and CDR2: MDHEN, SYDVKM. Germline trimming cut 3 bases from V and 10 bases from J; bases unmatched to any gene: 6. The CDR3 loop reads CASSLGTGRNYTF. As DNA, the CDR3 is TGTGCCAGCAGTTTGGGGACAGGGAGGAACTACACCTTC.

This chain connects TRBV18 to TRBJ2-5, with 7 positions matching TRBD2. With V trimmed by 3 bases and J by 7 bases, 11 bases remained unmatched. The CDR3 extends over 15 amino acids. Per germline, CDR1 KGHSH and CDR2 LQKENI. CDR3 amino acids: CASSPPASGTWTQYF. The CDR3 DNA follows: TGTGCCAGCTCACCCCCGGCAAGCGGGACGTGGACCCAGTACTTC.

The rearrangement links TRBV21-1 to TRBJ2-3; the table's D gene call, TRBD1, was not cross checked with the DNA. TRBV21-1 has pseudogene status. The CDR3 totals 17 residues. The CDR3 region has the DNA TGTGCCAGCAGCAAAAATCTAGGGACAGTCGACACAGATACGCAGTATTTT. Protein: CASSKNLGTVDTDTQYF.